These T cell receptor beta chains were read from a single sample in a study of blood T cell repertoires in COVID-19. Sequencing used immunoSEQ multiplex PCR; TCRdb keeps in-frame clones, though not all of them. The sample consists of 160,000 or so clones, 93% of them appearing once. Sequencing input: peripheral blood. The receptors were sampled from a woman aged 55-75 years with COVID-19, enrolled during active disease. Each CDR3 is given with its conserved first and last residue. Fields, in order: V gene, D gene, clone size, J gene, CDR3 protein, CDR3 DNA. D genes are given only for firm matches. Size tells how often a clone was seen (once, few, many) or the class of an expanded clone, and some rows leave it out.

>TRBV7-9|-|-|TRBJ1-2
CASIPGAGVQYGYTF
TGTGCCAGCATCCCTGGGGCAGGGGTACAATATGGCTACACCTTC
>TRBV19|TRBD1|-|TRBJ1-6
CASSETTATGVSPLHF
TGTGCCAGTAGTGAGACGACCGCGACAGGGGTTTCACCCCTCCACTTT
>TRBV14|TRBD1|-|TRBJ2-3
CASSQMTGANTQYF
TGTGCCAGCAGCCAGATGACAGGGGCTAATACGCAGTATTTT
>TRBV2|-|-|TRBJ1-3
CASSTRQGNTIYF
TGTGCCAGCAGTACGAGACAGGGAAACACCATATATTTT
>TRBV5-4|TRBD2|-|TRBJ2-1
CASSLPPSGGLNEQFF
TGTGCCAGCAGCCTGCCCCCCAGCGGGGGGCTAAATGAGCAGTTCTTC
>TRBV2|-|-|TRBJ1-2
CASSEPSTVNGYTF
TGTGCCAGCAGTGAGCCCTCTACGGTGAATGGCTACACCTTC
>TRBV30|-|-|TRBJ2-2
CAWGPTEILANTGELFF
TGTGCCTGGGGCCCGACAGAGATTCTCGCGAACACCGGGGAGCTGTTTTTT
>TRBV7-2|-|-|TRBJ2-2
CASSRQYTGELFF
TGTGCCAGCAGCAGACAGTACACCGGGGAGCTGTTTTTT
>TRBV6-6|-|once|TRBJ1-2
CASSYLAGYGYTF
TGTGCCAGCAGTTACCTGGCAGGGTATGGCTACACCTTC
>TRBV20-1|-|-|TRBJ1-4
CSASLGRLNEKLFF
TGCAGTGCTAGTCTGGGCAGGTTAAATGAAAAACTGTTTTTT
>TRBV12-3/TRBV12-4|-|-|TRBJ1-1
CASSFWNTEAFF
TGTGCCAGCAGTTTCTGGAACACTGAAGCTTTCTTT
>TRBV10-3|-|-|TRBJ1-1
CAISDRGSGTEAFF
TGTGCCATCAGTGACAGGGGAAGTGGCACTGAAGCTTTCTTT
>TRBV9|-|-|TRBJ1-1
CASSAEGVPTEAFF
TGTGCCAGCAGCGCCGAGGGGGTACCCACTGAAGCTTTCTTT
>TRBV6-1|-|-|TRBJ2-1
CASSEASWASTNEQFF
TGTGCCAGCAGTGAAGCGTCCTGGGCCAGCACCAATGAGCAGTTCTTC
>TRBV6-2/TRBV6-3|-|-|TRBJ1-1
CASSGGSVAFF
TGTGCCAGCAGTGGCGGGTCGGTAGCTTTCTTT
>TRBV5-1|TRBD1|-|TRBJ2-3
CASSWQGQNTDTQYF
TGCGCCAGCAGCTGGCAGGGACAGAACACAGATACGCAGTATTTT
>TRBV18|-|-|TRBJ1-6
CASSPYRDSPLHF
TGTGCCAGCTCACCATACCGAGATTCACCCCTCCACTTT
>TRBV14|-|-|TRBJ1-5
CASSQDYPGSNQPQHF
TGTGCCAGCAGCCAAGATTATCCGGGTAGCAATCAGCCCCAGCATTTT
>TRBV18|TRBD2|-|TRBJ2-1
CASSPPTPGLAGSGEQFF
TGTGCCAGCTCACCGCCGACTCCGGGACTAGCGGGGAGTGGGGAGCAGTTCTTC
>TRBV2|TRBD1|once|TRBJ2-1
CASSYTGGLTYNEQFF
TGTGCCAGCAGTTATACAGGGGGCTTAACCTACAATGAGCAGTTCTTC
>TRBV19|-|-|TRBJ1-5
CASSIASTSPNQPQHF
TGTGCCAGTAGTATAGCTTCCACATCCCCCAATCAGCCCCAGCATTTT
>TRBV2|-|-|TRBJ1-2
CASRASGTDLGGYTF
TGTGCCAGCAGGGCTAGTGGGACTGACTTAGGAGGCTACACCTTC
>TRBV7-9|TRBD1|once|TRBJ1-2
CASSLVWDSWGEGYTF
TGTGCCAGCAGCTTAGTTTGGGACAGTTGGGGTGAAGGCTACACCTTC
>TRBV12-3/TRBV12-4|-|few|TRBJ2-7
CASSSRDKQYF
TGTGCCAGCAGTTCCCGGGACAAGCAGTACTTC
>TRBV3-1/TRBV3-2|TRBD2|once|TRBJ2-2
CASTLAGVGELFF
TGTGCCAGCACGCTAGCGGGGGTCGGGGAGCTGTTTTTT
>TRBV29-1|-|-|TRBJ1-1
CSVDVGTRRAFF
TGCAGCGTTGACGTAGGGACAAGAAGAGCTTTCTTT
>TRBV6-5|-|-|TRBJ2-7
CASRPPRGGAYEQYF
TGTGCCAGCAGACCCCCCCGCGGAGGGGCATACGAGCAGTACTTC
>TRBV6-5|-|-|TRBJ1-2
CASRRITGRSGYTF
TGTGCCAGCAGACGAATTACAGGAAGAAGTGGCTACACCTTC
>TRBV2|TRBD2|-|TRBJ2-1
CASRGGLASYNEQFF
TGTGCCAGCAGGGGGGGACTAGCCTCCTACAATGAGCAGTTCTTC
>TRBV7-8|-|-|TRBJ1-5
CASSLGADSFWPQHF
TGTGCCAGCAGCTTAGGGGCGGACAGTTTTTGGCCCCAGCATTTT
>TRBV2|TRBD1|-|TRBJ2-7
CASNRDRAYEQYF
TGTGCCAGCAACCGGGACAGGGCCTACGAGCAGTACTTC
>TRBV7-2|-|-|TRBJ1-1
CASSLLQTPNTEAFF
TGTGCCAGCAGCTTACTACAGACACCAAACACTGAAGCTTTCTTT
>TRBV14|TRBD2|-|TRBJ2-5
CASSQGVLAGHTSYQETQYF
TGTGCCAGCAGCCAAGGAGTACTAGCGGGCCACACCTCTTACCAAGAGACCCAGTACTTC
>TRBV19|-|-|TRBJ2-5
CASSRLGAQETQYF
TGTGCCAGTAGTCGACTAGGGGCCCAAGAGACCCAGTACTTC
>TRBV19|-|-|TRBJ2-1
CASSIIVTSGTEQFF
TGTGCCAGTAGTATAATAGTCACTTCAGGTACTGAGCAGTTCTTC